The 31 T cell receptor beta chains presented below share a single source sample, sequenced in a study of human T cells and chemical hapten exposure. TCRdb itself ran the RACE reads through MiXCR, one entry per CDR3 protein. The repertoire holds about 340,000 distinct CDR3 sequences, around 7% seen once, with roughly 8% in the top ten. Specified time point: patch test 1, 2 weeks after DPC sensitization. As for treatment: therapeutic diphenylcyclopropenone sensitization with weekly scalp DPC. Material: whole blood, obtained in connection with sensitization to the hapten diphenylcyclopropenone (DPC). The receptors stem from a young woman with alopecia areata. Some clones in this sample may be carry-over from other donors' samples.

This clonotype was recorded a few times. This sequence joins TRBV3-1 and TRBJ1-5; 9 nucleotides line up with TRBD1. There are 15 residues in the CDR3. J was trimmed by 6 bases and V by 1 base; bases with no gene match: 4. CDR1 is LGHDT, CDR2 YNNKEL, per germline (reference sequence). The CDR3 loop is CASSQADRGGQPQHF. The CDR3 nucleotides read TGTGCCAGCAGCCAAGCGGACAGGGGAGGTCAGCCCCAGCATTTT. The full variable domain, with the rest looked up from reference TRBV3-1 and TRBJ1-5, is DTAVSQTPKYLVTQMGNDKSIKCEQNLGHDTMYWYKQDSKKFLKIMFSYNNKELIINETVPNRFSPKSPDKAHLNLHINSLELGDSAVYFCASSQADRGGQPQHFGDGTRLSIL.

The V and J genes are TRBV9 and TRBJ2-1; TRBD1 aligns across 8 bases. The CDR3 is made up of 14 amino acids. Germline V CDR1 and CDR2: SGDLS, YYNGEE. With 4 bases clipped from V and 3 bases from J, the junction kept 3 bases outside the gene matches. The CDR3 region is CASSSDRGYNEQFF. DNA for the CDR3: TGTGCCAGCAGCTCAGACAGGGGCTACAATGAGCAGTTCTTC.

The rearrangement uses TRBV5-1 and TRBJ1-6, with 8 bases aligning to TRBD1. Germline values: CDR1 SGHRS, CDR2 YFSETQ. V gave up 0 bases and J gave up 14 bases; unmatched junction bases: 13. The CDR3 loop spans 16 amino acids. The CDR3 loop is CASSLGQGAHGGSLHF. In DNA, the CDR3 is TGCGCCAGCAGCTTGGGGCAGGGGGCCCACGGCGGATCCCTCCACTTT.

This clonotype was found once. This chain connects TRBV7-9 to TRBJ1-2; D is ambiguous. The CDR3 has 13 amino acids. Germline CDR1 SEHNR, CDR2 FQNEAQ (reference sequence). Trimming took 5 bases from V and 8 from J, leaving 15 bases between them. The CDR3 is CASSALFGGGYTF. Written as DNA, the CDR3 is TGTGCCAGCAGCGCGTTGTTTGGCGGAGGCTACACCTTC.

This clonotype appeared a single time. The chain joins TRBV7-9 to TRBJ1-1; 7 nucleotides agree with TRBD1. From germline, CDR1 is SEHNR and CDR2 FQNEAQ (reference sequence). The CDR3 extends over 13 amino acids. V lost 3 bases and J lost 11; bases outside the gene matches: 9. The CDR3 DNA reads as TGTGCCAGCAGCTTGCAGGGGGAGGACCGGGCTTTCTTT. Translating gives CASSLQGEDRAFF.

In its sample, this clonotype was seen many times. Here the CDR3 DNA reads TGCGCCAGCAGCCGGGAGGGACGAGATTCCCGAGATACGCAGTATTTT. As protein: CASSREGRDSRDTQYF. The rearrangement links TRBV4-3 to TRBJ2-3, with TRBD2 matching over 7 bases. The germline gives CDR1 LGHNA, CDR2 YSLEER. Trimming took 4 bases from V and 5 from J; bases not matched to a gene: 12. The CDR3 has 16 amino acids.

The sample holds many counts of this clonotype. The V gene is TRBV11-1, the J gene TRBJ2-7; TRBD1 aligns across 7 bases. This CDR3 contains 13 residues. V was clipped by 8 bases and J by 3 bases; unmatched bases: 7. Germline CDR1 and CDR2: SGHAT and FQDESV (reference sequence). CDR3 sequence (DNA): TGTGCCAGCTTAAAGACAGGGAACTACGAGCAGTACTTC. Protein sequence: CASLKTGNYEQYF.

This clonotype was seen only a few times. The rearrangement uses TRBV27 and TRBJ2-7; tentatively, D is TRBD2 (5 bases). This CDR3 contains 15 residues. V lost 8 bases and J lost 3, with 20 bases in between. Germline V lookup: CDR1 MNHEY, CDR2 SMNVEV (reference sequence). For the CDR3, the DNA is TGTGCCAGCGGGTCCCATCGGGAAGAGGACTACGAGCAGTACTTC. Translating gives CASGSHREEDYEQYF.

This clonotype came up a few times. Here the CDR3 DNA reads TGTGCCAGCAGCTTAGCAGGGTCCGATACGCAGTATTTT. Encoded protein: CASSLAGSDTQYF. The chain uses TRBV7-8 and TRBJ2-3; D unclear. V was shortened by 0 bases and J by 6 bases, with 7 bases between the two germline ends. The CDR3 contains 13 residues. Germline V gene lookup returns CDR1 SGHVS and CDR2 FQNEAQ.

This clonotype was found many times. The rearrangement links TRBV10-3 to TRBJ2-3; D is possibly TRBD2 (5 bases). Trimming left V 5 bases short and J 2 bases short, with 11 bases between. Germline V gene sequence: CDR1 ENHRY, CDR2 SYGVKD. The CDR3 totals 14 residues. CDR3 sequence (DNA): TGTGCCATCAGTCCTAGCCCCTCCACAGATACGCAGTATTTT. As protein: CAISPSPSTDTQYF.

This clonotype was found a few times. The rearrangement joins TRBV4-1 to TRBJ2-3, with TRBD1 matching over 8 bases. The CDR3 is made up of 14 amino acids. With 4 bases clipped from V and 4 bases from J, the junction kept 4 bases outside the gene matches. Germline V CDR1 and CDR2: MGHRA, YSYEKL. The CDR3 loop reads CASSPQGAADTQYF. In nucleotides, the CDR3 is TGCGCCAGCAGCCCTCAGGGGGCCGCAGATACGCAGTATTTT.

This clonotype was recorded a few times. The chain has TRBV6-5 and TRBJ1-1; D is unclear. Per the germline V gene, CDR1 is MNHEY and CDR2 is SVGAGI. CDR3 length: 13 amino acids. The ends were cut back, 3 bases at V and 5 bases at J, with 10 bases in the middle. CDR3 DNA: TGTGCCAGCAGTTATCTTCCCCAAACTGAAGCTTTCTTT. Translation gives CASSYLPQTEAFF.

This clonotype was observed many times. The chain has TRBV5-1 and TRBJ2-3, with D unclear. Germline V lookup: CDR1 SGHRS, CDR2 YFSETQ. The V end lost 0 bases, the J end lost 4 bases, and 9 bases lay between the germline ends. The CDR3 runs to 14 residues. In DNA form, the CDR3 reads TGCGCCAGCAGCTTGGTGGAGACTGCAGATACGCAGTATTTT. This codes for CASSLVETADTQYF.

V is TRBV7-2 and J is TRBJ2-2; perhaps TRBD1 as D (6 bases). V was shortened by 0 bases and J by 4 bases, with 12 bases between the two germline ends. The CDR3 runs 16 residues. CDR1 is SGHTA and CDR2 is FQGNSA in the germline V gene. The CDR3 nucleotides read TGTGCCAGCAGCTTAGCGGGGGCCCCGGGCACCGGGGAGCTGTTTTTT. It codes for CASSLAGAPGTGELFF.

The CDR3 loop is CAISSQGKSSYEQYF. The CDR3 nucleotides are TGTGCCATCAGTTCACAGGGGAAGAGCTCCTACGAGCAGTACTTC. The chain recombines TRBV10-3 with TRBJ2-7; 7 positions agree with TRBD1. CDR3 length: 15 residues. V lost 5 bases to trimming and J lost 0 bases; unmatched junction nucleotides: 7. The germline V gene has CDR1 ENHRY and CDR2 SYGVKD.

This clonotype was counted between two and nine times. The rearrangement links TRBV7-2 to TRBJ2-1; D gene uncertain. This CDR3 comprises 14 residues. Trimming took 0 bases from V and 2 from J, leaving 5 bases between them. Germline CDR1 and CDR2: SGHTA and FQGNSA. CDR3 sequence: CASSLAEPYNEQFF. The CDR3, as DNA: TGTGCCAGCAGCTTAGCAGAACCCTACAATGAGCAGTTCTTC.

This clonotype was seen only a few times. V is TRBV12-3 or TRBV12-4 and J is TRBJ2-5; TRBD1 aligns across 11 bases. Germline trimming cut 3 bases from V and 4 bases from J; bases unmatched to any gene: 7. This CDR3 has 16 residues. CDR3: CASSFWGQGDAETQYF. CDR3 DNA sequence: TGTGCCAGCAGTTTCTGGGGACAGGGGGACGCAGAGACCCAGTACTTC.

J is TRBJ2-2 and V is TRBV20-1, with 7 bases aligning to TRBD1. This CDR3 comprises 14 residues. Germline V CDR1 and CDR2: DFQATT, SNEGSKA (reference sequence). After removal of 5 bases from V and 5 bases from J, the junction contained 8 bases not matched to a gene. The CDR3 DNA reads TGCAGTGCTTGGGACAGCCGCACTACCGGGGAGCTGTTTTTT. Its protein product is CSAWDSRTTGELFF.

This clonotype was detected a few times. The rearrangement uses TRBV12-3 or TRBV12-4 and TRBJ2-1, with D perhaps matching TRBD2 (5 bases). The CDR3 loop spans 12 amino acids. The ends were cut back, 1 base at V and 9 bases at J, with 7 bases in the middle. CDR3 nucleotide sequence: TGTGCCAGCAGTTTAGGCAGCGGTGAGCAGTTCTTC. Encoded protein: CASSLGSGEQFF.

This clonotype showed up just a few times. The V gene is TRBV2, the J gene TRBJ1-1; D unclear. Trimming took 7 bases from V and 7 from J, leaving 19 bases between them. Per germline, CDR1 SNHLY and CDR2 FYNNEI. The CDR3 totals 14 residues. The CDR3 reads CASNSDLGGGEAFF. For the CDR3, the DNA is TGTGCCAGCAATAGCGACCTTGGCGGTGGTGAAGCTTTCTTT.

This clonotype came up many times. The rearrangement joins TRBV6-2 or TRBV6-3 to TRBJ2-3, with 12 bases aligning to TRBD1. The CDR3 runs to 15 residues. The germline V gene has CDR1 MNHEY and CDR2 SVGEGT. The trim removed 4 bases at V and 2 bases at J, leaving 1 base unmatched. CDR3: CASSSGQGATDTQYF. CDR3 DNA sequence: TGTGCCAGCAGTTCGGGACAGGGGGCCACAGATACGCAGTATTTT.

The chain recombines TRBV12-3 or TRBV12-4 with TRBJ2-7; possible D gene TRBD1, 6 bases. This CDR3 region has 13 residues. V dropped 5 bases and J dropped 2 bases, with 10 bases sitting between them. The chain's CDR3 is CASSAGQTYEQYF. The CDR3 DNA reads as TGTGCCAGCAGTGCCGGACAGACCTACGAGCAGTACTTC.

V is TRBV5-1 and J is TRBJ1-6; TRBD1 matches at 9 bases. V gave up 3 bases and J gave up 8 bases; unmatched junction bases: 3. CDR1 SGHRS and CDR2 YFSETQ come from the germline V gene. The CDR3 covers 14 residues. The CDR3 DNA reads as TGCGCCAGCAGCTGGGGACAGGGTCATTCACCCCTCCACTTT. The encoded protein is CASSWGQGHSPLHF.

This clonotype was recorded a few times. The chain is built from TRBV20-1 and TRBJ2-7; 8 bases map to TRBD2. Trimming removed 4 bases from V and 3 bases from J; junction bases left unmatched: 2. CDR1 DFQATT and CDR2 SNEGSKA come from the germline V gene (reference sequence). This CDR3 is built from 12 residues. The CDR3 nucleotides read TGCAGTGCTACGGGACTAGTCTACGAGCAGTACTTC. Its translation is CSATGLVYEQYF.

In this sample, this clonotype turned up a few times. The rearrangement uses TRBV6-5 and TRBJ2-3; perhaps TRBD1 as D (6 bases). This CDR3 region has 15 residues. The V gene's germline CDR1 is MNHEY and CDR2 SVGAGI. V lost 2 bases and J 2 bases, leaving 11 bases between the germline ends. CDR3 coding DNA: TGTGCCAGCAGTTACCAACAGGGAGCCACAGATACGCAGTATTTT. It codes for CASSYQQGATDTQYF.

This clonotype was found a few times. The CDR3 spells CATSDFSSGGGTDTQYF. As DNA, the CDR3 is TGTGCCACCAGTGATTTCAGTAGCGGGGGAGGCACAGATACGCAGTATTTT. The gene calls are TRBV24-1 and TRBJ2-3, with TRBD2 identical over 9 bases. The trim removed 1 base at V and 1 base at J, leaving 5 bases unmatched. From germline, CDR1 is KGHDR and CDR2 SFDVKD. The CDR3 extends over 17 amino acids.

The chain recombines TRBV6-6 with TRBJ1-6; perhaps TRBD1 as D (5 bases). CDR3 length: 18 amino acids. CDR1 is MNHNY, CDR2 SVGAGI, per germline (reference sequence). The V end was cut by 0 bases, the J end by 4 bases, with 16 bases between. CDR3 bases: TGTGCCAGCAGTTACTCGAATGACGAGACAGCTTATAATTCACCCCTCCACTTT. Its translation is CASSYSNDETAYNSPLHF.

The gene calls are TRBV9 and TRBJ1-2; TRBD1 might be the D (5 bases). CDR3 length: 15 amino acids. Germline V gives CDR1 SGDLS, CDR2 YYNGEE. V gave up 4 bases and J gave up 6 bases, with 19 bases separating them. CDR3 protein: CASSNRDGLRDGYTF. CDR3 bases: TGTGCCAGCAGCAATCGGGACGGCCTGAGAGATGGCTACACCTTC. Drawing the rest from reference TRBV9 and TRBJ1-2, the complete variable domain is DSGVTQTPKHLITATGQRVTLRCSPRSGDLSVYWYQQSLDQGLQFLIQYYNGEERAKGNILERFSAQQFPDLHSELNLSSLELGDSALYFCASSNRDGLRDGYTFGSGTRLTVV.

This clonotype was seen many times. The chain is built from TRBV5-1 and TRBJ1-1, with no clear D. V shed 0 bases and J shed 7 bases, with 7 bases lying between them. This CDR3 has 12 residues. Germline lookup yields CDR1 SGHRS and CDR2 YFSETQ. The CDR3 nucleotides read TGCGCCAGCAGCTTGGAAAAGGGTGAAGCTTTCTTT. This codes for CASSLEKGEAFF.

This clonotype was observed a few times. In nucleotides, the CDR3 is TGTGCCAGTATTAGGACGGCCGGGGAGCTGTTTTTT. Its protein is CASIRTAGELFF. The rearrangement joins TRBV19 to TRBJ2-2; no clear D gene. The CDR3 consists of 12 residues. Germline V gene lookup returns CDR1 LNHDA and CDR2 SQIVND (reference sequence). V was clipped by 7 bases and J by 6 bases, with 9 bases between them.

Only a few counts were recorded for this clonotype. V and J are TRBV2 and TRBJ1-1; a weak D match, TRBD1 (6 bases). The V gene lost 6 bases and the J gene lost 6 bases, with 20 bases spanning the gap. This CDR3 spans 15 amino acids. The germline V gene encodes CDR1 SNHLY and CDR2 FYNNEI. CDR3: CASSLTDPRGAEAFF. The CDR3 nucleotides read TGTGCCAGCAGCCTAACAGATCCCAGGGGCGCTGAAGCTTTCTTT.